Below, one TCR beta chain is given with its context. Macro-dissection enriched premalignant or tumor cells before nucleic acid extraction. This sample stems from a study of immune evolution from preneoplasia to lung adenocarcinoma. Clones were read by immunoSEQ multiplex PCR, and TCRdb kept only the in-frame ones, dropping some. Of tens of thousands of clones in the sample, about 71% are singletons; the top ten hold around 5.6%. The CDR3 sequence is 16 residues long. Germline values: CDR1 SGHTS, CDR2 YDEGEE. Trimming took off 6 bases at V and 5 bases at J, with 20 bases between the two ends. Sequenced material: FFPE invasive lung adenocarcinoma tissue. This chain connects TRBV5-8 to TRBJ2-2; the D call may be TRBD1 or TRBD2 (5 bases each). This TCR was recovered from a person aged 55 to 70 with lung adenocarcinoma. This CDR3 is CASTDRFMGETGELFF. In DNA form, the CDR3 reads TGTGCCAGCACAGACCGCTTCATGGGGGAAACCGGGGAGCTGTTTTTT.